This T cell receptor (beta chain) was captured by sequencing in a study of CD8+CD57+ T cells in acquired aplastic anemia. Study as a whole: CD4+ and CD8+ cells, once sorted, gave DNA averaging approximately 3 ug.

Template material for TCR beta VDJ and CDR3 profiling consisted of genomic DNA. One entry per CDR3 protein, called by TCRdb with MiXCR from the reads. The data contain about 150,000 distinct CDR3 sequences, less than 60% of them seen just once; the ten biggest clones take up about 12%. Details on this clonotype: Its antigen is undetermined.

Before being chosen for sequencing, patients had shown CD8+CD57+ cell expansion by flow cytometry. Patients uniformly had severe acquired aplastic anemia. No therapy was given to patients before blood sampling. Study observations and caveats: A significant difference in CD8+ Simpson's diversity between patients and controls was not found.

Germline V gene sequence: CDR1 SNHLY, CDR2 FYNNEI. V dropped 9 bases and J dropped 8 bases, with 13 bases sitting between them. The length of the CDR3 is 11 residues. The source of this sequence is a human donor with aplastic anemia. The V call is TRBV2, the J call TRBJ1-2; no reliable D call. The sample taken for sequencing was sorted CD4+, CD8+, or CD8+CD57+ T cells (not recorded which) from PBMCs. The CDR3 reads CARAPPGGYTF. The CDR3 bases are TGTGCCAGGGCCCCACCGGGAGGCTACACCTTC.